This T cell receptor (beta chain) was sequenced for a study of blood T cell repertoires in COVID-19. Study details: The study drew acute and convalescent COVID-19 samples from the United States, Italy and Spain. T cells, B-cell-depleted T cells, or PBMCs provided the cDNA or gDNA that served as material.

In the original processing: Amplified reference gene primers provided the basis for estimating nucleated cell counts. Produced via immunoSEQ multiplex PCR; TCRdb's table is partial and in-frame only. The DNA was the basis for D and trimming; V, J and clone size are from that table. The data hold fewer than 100,000 clones, with around 87% observed a single time. Germline-derived CDR1 and CDR2 are SGHTA and FQGNSA. After removal of 5 bases from V and 4 bases from J, the junction contained 4 bases not matched to a gene. The CDR3 extends over 15 amino acids. The sequencing input was peripheral blood. The receptor comes from a human donor with acute or convalescent COVID-19. The donor label of this sample is uncertain. This chain joins TRBV7-2 and TRBJ1-4, with 10 bases identical to TRBD1. CDR3 region: CASSQGQGSNEKLFF. In DNA, the CDR3 is TGTGCCAGCAGCCAGGGACAGGGGAGTAATGAAAAACTGTTTTTT.